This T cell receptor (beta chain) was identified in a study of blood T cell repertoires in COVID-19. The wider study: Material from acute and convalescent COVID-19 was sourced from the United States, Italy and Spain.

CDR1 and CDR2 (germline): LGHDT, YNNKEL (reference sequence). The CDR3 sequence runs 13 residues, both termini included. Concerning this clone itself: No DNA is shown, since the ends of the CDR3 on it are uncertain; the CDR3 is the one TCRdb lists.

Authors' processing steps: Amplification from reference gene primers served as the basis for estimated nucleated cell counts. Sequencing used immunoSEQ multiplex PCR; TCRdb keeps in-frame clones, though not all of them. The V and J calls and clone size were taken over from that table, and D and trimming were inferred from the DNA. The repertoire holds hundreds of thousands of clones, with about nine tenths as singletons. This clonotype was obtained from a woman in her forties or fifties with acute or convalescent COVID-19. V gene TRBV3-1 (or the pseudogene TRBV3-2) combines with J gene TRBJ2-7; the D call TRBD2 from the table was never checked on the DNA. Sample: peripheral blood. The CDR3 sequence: CASSQVASGALYF.